A selection of T cell receptor beta chains follows, all from one sample in a study of T cells in Graves' hyperthyroidism and ophthalmopathy. One entry per CDR3 protein results from TCRdb running MiXCR on the multiplex PCR reads. The repertoire has approximately 400,000 distinct CDR3 sequences, roughly 14% of them found once; the top ten carry approximately 8%. The sample consisted of blood. The receptors originated from a woman between 18 and 29 years old with Graves' hyperthyroidism. Each CDR3 is given with its conserved first and last residue. D genes are given only for firm matches. Rows give clone size only sometimes, using once, few, many, or a class for an expanded clone.

cdr3_aa: CASSFSGASAYNEQFF
cdr3_nt: TGTGCCAGCAGTTTCTCTGGGGCTAGCGCATACAATGAGCAGTTCTTC
d_call: NA
v_call: TRBV27
clone_size: many
j_call: TRBJ2-1

cdr3_aa: CSAPHRGNQPQHF
cdr3_nt: TGCAGTGCTCCCCACAGGGGCAATCAGCCCCAGCATTTT
d_call: NA
v_call: TRBV20-1
clone_size: many
j_call: TRBJ1-5

cdr3_aa: CASRGLDVGTSAQNTQYF
cdr3_nt: TGTGCCAGCAGAGGGCTAGATGTTGGGACTAGCGCACAGAATACGCAGTATTTT
d_call: TRBD2
v_call: TRBV6-1
clone_size: many
j_call: TRBJ2-3

cdr3_aa: CASSVVGGQIREQFF
cdr3_nt: TGTGCCAGCAGCGTAGTAGGGGGGCAAATCAGGGAGCAGTTCTTC
d_call: NA
v_call: TRBV9
clone_size: NA
j_call: TRBJ2-1

cdr3_aa: CAWSVGTGSRPQHF
cdr3_nt: TGTGCCTGGAGTGTAGGGACAGGGAGTAGGCCCCAGCATTTT
d_call: TRBD1
v_call: TRBV30
clone_size: many
j_call: TRBJ1-5

cdr3_aa: CASTSSGQGNTGELFF
cdr3_nt: TGTGCCAGCACCTCCTCGGGACAGGGGAACACCGGGGAGCTGTTTTTT
d_call: TRBD1
v_call: TRBV7-9
clone_size: many
j_call: TRBJ2-2

cdr3_aa: CASSLGPGANTEAFF
cdr3_nt: TGTGCCAGCAGCTTAGGGCCGGGGGCCAACACTGAAGCTTTCTTT
d_call: NA
v_call: TRBV13
clone_size: many
j_call: TRBJ1-1

cdr3_aa: CASSLVTGGPREQYF
cdr3_nt: TGTGCCAGCAGCTTAGTAACGGGAGGGCCAAGGGAGCAGTACTTC
d_call: TRBD2
v_call: TRBV7-2
clone_size: many
j_call: TRBJ2-7

cdr3_aa: CSASQTGYEQYF
cdr3_nt: TGCAGTGCGAGCCAAACAGGATACGAGCAGTACTTC
d_call: NA
v_call: TRBV20-1
clone_size: many
j_call: TRBJ2-7

cdr3_aa: CASSLAPLAFGANVLTF
cdr3_nt: TGCGCCAGCAGCTTGGCTCCTCTAGCGTTCGGGGCCAACGTCCTGACTTTC
d_call: NA
v_call: TRBV5-1
clone_size: many
j_call: TRBJ2-6

cdr3_aa: CASSLLQTPNYGYTF
cdr3_nt: TGTGCCAGCAGCTTGCTGCAGACTCCCAACTATGGCTACACCTTC
d_call: NA
v_call: TRBV5-6
clone_size: NA
j_call: TRBJ1-2

cdr3_aa: CASRGGPGELFF
cdr3_nt: TGTGCCAGCAGAGGAGGGCCCGGGGAGCTGTTTTTT
d_call: NA
v_call: TRBV5-4
clone_size: few
j_call: TRBJ2-2

cdr3_aa: CASSPRASGSYKQYF
cdr3_nt: TGTGCCAGCAGCCCCCGCGCTAGCGGGAGCTACAAGCAGTACTTC
d_call: TRBD2
v_call: TRBV6-2/TRBV6-3
clone_size: NA
j_call: TRBJ2-7

cdr3_aa: CASSLGKRQRSFF
cdr3_nt: TGTGCCAGCAGTTTAGGCAAGCGACAGAGATCTTTCTTT
d_call: NA
v_call: TRBV12-3/TRBV12-4
clone_size: many
j_call: TRBJ1-1

cdr3_aa: CASSEVRGTQYF
cdr3_nt: TGTGCCAGCAGTGAAGTACGGGGGACGCAGTATTTT
d_call: NA
v_call: TRBV6-1
clone_size: many
j_call: TRBJ2-3

cdr3_aa: CASSIGRDGNQPQHF
cdr3_nt: TGTGCCAGTAGTATAGGCCGCGATGGCAATCAGCCCCAGCATTTT
d_call: NA
v_call: TRBV19
clone_size: many
j_call: TRBJ1-5

cdr3_aa: CASSQDSGTGGLYEQYF
cdr3_nt: TGTGCCAGCAGCCAAGATTCGGGGACAGGGGGGCTCTACGAGCAGTACTTC
d_call: TRBD1
v_call: TRBV4-2
clone_size: few
j_call: TRBJ2-7

cdr3_aa: CASSPPVEARGVPHEQYF
cdr3_nt: TGTGCCAGCTCACCCCCAGTTGAGGCAAGGGGGGTCCCCCACGAGCAGTACTTC
d_call: NA
v_call: TRBV18
clone_size: many
j_call: TRBJ2-7

cdr3_aa: CSASPTSGRAEQYF
cdr3_nt: TGCAGTGCTAGTCCGACTAGCGGGAGAGCCGAGCAGTACTTC
d_call: TRBD2
v_call: TRBV20-1
clone_size: many
j_call: TRBJ2-7

cdr3_aa: CASSQGRTHQETQYF
cdr3_nt: TGTGCCAGCAGCCAAGGAAGGACACACCAAGAGACCCAGTACTTC
d_call: NA
v_call: TRBV3-1
clone_size: NA
j_call: TRBJ2-5

cdr3_aa: CASTPGGGHQPQHF
cdr3_nt: TGTGCCAGTACCCCGGGAGGGGGACATCAGCCCCAGCATTTT
d_call: NA
v_call: TRBV19
clone_size: NA
j_call: TRBJ1-5

cdr3_aa: CASSRTGAQPQHF
cdr3_nt: TGTGCCAGTAGTAGAACCGGGGCACAGCCCCAGCATTTT
d_call: NA
v_call: TRBV19
clone_size: many
j_call: TRBJ1-5

cdr3_aa: CASSGLGSSYEQYF
cdr3_nt: TGCGCCAGCAGCGGACTGGGAAGCTCCTACGAGCAGTACTTC
d_call: NA
v_call: TRBV10-2
clone_size: NA
j_call: TRBJ2-7

cdr3_aa: CSANRGDTLEAFF
cdr3_nt: TGCAGCGCAAACAGGGGTGACACGTTGGAAGCTTTCTTT
d_call: TRBD1
v_call: TRBV29-1
clone_size: many
j_call: TRBJ1-1

cdr3_aa: CASSQLGLGSRNGYTF
cdr3_nt: TGCGCCAGCAGCCAACTAGGCCTGGGTTCCCGGAATGGCTACACCTTC
d_call: NA
v_call: TRBV4-1
clone_size: many
j_call: TRBJ1-2

cdr3_aa: CASSFGGGSGLNTGELFF
cdr3_nt: TGTGCCAGCAGTTTCGGGGGGGGGAGCGGGCTGAACACCGGGGAGCTGTTTTTT
d_call: TRBD2
v_call: TRBV28
clone_size: NA
j_call: TRBJ2-2

cdr3_aa: CSANNWGEGRNEQFF
cdr3_nt: TGCAGTGCTAATAATTGGGGGGAGGGCCGTAATGAGCAGTTCTTC
d_call: TRBD2
v_call: TRBV20-1
clone_size: many
j_call: TRBJ2-1

cdr3_aa: CSANQDRVSEAFF
cdr3_nt: TGCAGTGCTAACCAGGACAGGGTGTCTGAAGCTTTCTTT
d_call: TRBD1
v_call: TRBV20-1
clone_size: many
j_call: TRBJ1-1

cdr3_aa: CASSENGGAETQYF
cdr3_nt: TGTGCCAGCAGTGAAAACGGGGGGGCTGAGACCCAGTACTTC
d_call: TRBD2
v_call: TRBV2
clone_size: NA
j_call: TRBJ2-5

cdr3_aa: CASSQSMTNEKLFF
cdr3_nt: TGCGCCAGCAGCCAAAGTATGACTAATGAAAAACTGTTTTTT
d_call: NA
v_call: TRBV4-1
clone_size: many
j_call: TRBJ1-4

cdr3_aa: CASSFGDRDNYGYTF
cdr3_nt: TGTGCCAGCAGCTTCGGGGACAGGGATAACTATGGCTACACCTTC
d_call: TRBD1
v_call: TRBV11-3
clone_size: many
j_call: TRBJ1-2

cdr3_aa: CASSLPSDLAGRYEQYF
cdr3_nt: TGTGCCAGCAGCTTGCCCTCCGACTTAGCGGGAAGGTACGAGCAGTACTTC
d_call: TRBD2
v_call: TRBV7-2
clone_size: many
j_call: TRBJ2-7

cdr3_aa: CASSLGPDGSDQPQHF
cdr3_nt: TGTGCCAGCAGTTTAGGCCCGGACGGCTCGGACCAGCCCCAGCATTTT
d_call: NA
v_call: TRBV12-3/TRBV12-4
clone_size: few
j_call: TRBJ1-5

cdr3_aa: CASGLASLGLVRTDTQYF
cdr3_nt: TGTGCTAGTGGTTTGGCCTCACTGGGACTAGTAAGGACAGATACGCAGTATTTT
d_call: TRBD2
v_call: TRBV12-5
clone_size: many
j_call: TRBJ2-3

cdr3_aa: CASSYSVRGYSNQPQHF
cdr3_nt: TGTGCCAGCAGTTACTCGGTCCGGGGATATAGCAATCAGCCCCAGCATTTT
d_call: NA
v_call: TRBV6-2/TRBV6-3
clone_size: many
j_call: TRBJ1-5

cdr3_aa: CASSGLAGVETGELFF
cdr3_nt: TGTGCCAGCAGCGGCCTAGCGGGAGTTGAGACCGGGGAGCTGTTTTTT
d_call: TRBD2
v_call: TRBV5-4
clone_size: few
j_call: TRBJ2-2

cdr3_aa: CASSSGRLLLNSPLHF
cdr3_nt: TGTGCCAGTAGTAGCGGACGGCTGCTCCTTAATTCACCCCTCCACTTT
d_call: NA
v_call: TRBV19
clone_size: many
j_call: TRBJ1-6

cdr3_aa: CASSYTPTGTGPNSPLHF
cdr3_nt: TGTGCCAGCAGTTATACTCCGACCGGGACAGGGCCCAATTCACCCCTCCACTTT
d_call: TRBD1
v_call: TRBV13
clone_size: many
j_call: TRBJ1-6

cdr3_aa: CASSQATSGIYNEQFF
cdr3_nt: TGCGCCAGCAGCCAAGCAACTAGCGGGATCTACAATGAGCAGTTCTTC
d_call: TRBD2
v_call: TRBV4-1
clone_size: NA
j_call: TRBJ2-1

cdr3_aa: CSARGRTLTSGTYTDTQYF
cdr3_nt: TGCAGTGCCCGGGGCCGGACCCTGACTAGCGGCACCTACACAGATACGCAGTATTTT
d_call: TRBD2
v_call: TRBV20-1
clone_size: NA
j_call: TRBJ2-3

cdr3_aa: CASSLRDPYNSPLHF
cdr3_nt: TGTGCCAGCAGCCTCCGGGACCCCTATAATTCACCCCTCCACTTT
d_call: NA
v_call: TRBV3-1
clone_size: many
j_call: TRBJ1-6

cdr3_aa: CASSSGTTDTQYF
cdr3_nt: TGCGCCAGCAGCTCCGGGACCACAGATACGCAGTATTTT
d_call: NA
v_call: TRBV5-1
clone_size: many
j_call: TRBJ2-3

cdr3_aa: CASSRETASGQFF
cdr3_nt: TGTGCCAGTAGTAGAGAAACGGCTAGCGGGCAGTTCTTC
d_call: TRBD2
v_call: TRBV19
clone_size: NA
j_call: TRBJ2-1

cdr3_aa: CASSFRDIGTNEKLFF
cdr3_nt: TGTGCCAGCAGCTTCAGGGATATAGGGACTAATGAAAAACTGTTTTTT
d_call: NA
v_call: TRBV11-2
clone_size: many
j_call: TRBJ1-4

cdr3_aa: CSAKWQYTGELFF
cdr3_nt: TGCAGTGCTAAGTGGCAGTACACCGGGGAGCTGTTTTTT
d_call: NA
v_call: TRBV20-1
clone_size: NA
j_call: TRBJ2-2

cdr3_aa: CASGRDRAQETQYF
cdr3_nt: TGTGCCAGCGGCCGGGACAGGGCTCAAGAGACCCAGTACTTC
d_call: TRBD1
v_call: TRBV2
clone_size: many
j_call: TRBJ2-5

cdr3_aa: CASRRWVGENDEQYF
cdr3_nt: TGCGCCAGCAGGCGTTGGGTGGGTGAAAACGACGAGCAGTACTTC
d_call: NA
v_call: TRBV5-1
clone_size: few
j_call: TRBJ2-7

cdr3_aa: CASSYSGLTSTDTQYF
cdr3_nt: TGTGCCAGCAGTTACTCGGGACTCACTAGCACAGATACGCAGTATTTT
d_call: NA
v_call: TRBV6-5
clone_size: many
j_call: TRBJ2-3

cdr3_aa: CAISERPAGEYNEQFF
cdr3_nt: TGTGCCATCAGTGAGAGGCCAGCGGGTGAATACAATGAGCAGTTCTTC
d_call: NA
v_call: TRBV10-3
clone_size: many
j_call: TRBJ2-1

cdr3_aa: CASSIMTTYNEQFF
cdr3_nt: TGTGCCAGTAGTATCATGACTACCTACAATGAGCAGTTCTTC
d_call: NA
v_call: TRBV19
clone_size: few
j_call: TRBJ2-1

cdr3_aa: CASSPTFVPETQYF
cdr3_nt: TGTGCCAGCAGTCCGACTTTTGTCCCAGAGACCCAGTACTTC
d_call: NA
v_call: TRBV6-1
clone_size: many
j_call: TRBJ2-5

cdr3_aa: CSAGDRANYGYTF
cdr3_nt: TGCAGTGCTGGGGACAGGGCTAACTATGGCTACACCTTC
d_call: TRBD1
v_call: TRBV20-1
clone_size: NA
j_call: TRBJ1-2

cdr3_aa: CASSSTGTYGYTF
cdr3_nt: TGTGCCAGCAGCTCTACAGGGACCTATGGCTACACCTTC
d_call: NA
v_call: TRBV12-3/TRBV12-4
clone_size: many
j_call: TRBJ1-2

cdr3_aa: CAWSPHQTGSPLHF
cdr3_nt: TGTGCCTGGAGTCCCCATCAGACGGGTTCACCCCTCCACTTT
d_call: NA
v_call: TRBV30
clone_size: many
j_call: TRBJ1-6